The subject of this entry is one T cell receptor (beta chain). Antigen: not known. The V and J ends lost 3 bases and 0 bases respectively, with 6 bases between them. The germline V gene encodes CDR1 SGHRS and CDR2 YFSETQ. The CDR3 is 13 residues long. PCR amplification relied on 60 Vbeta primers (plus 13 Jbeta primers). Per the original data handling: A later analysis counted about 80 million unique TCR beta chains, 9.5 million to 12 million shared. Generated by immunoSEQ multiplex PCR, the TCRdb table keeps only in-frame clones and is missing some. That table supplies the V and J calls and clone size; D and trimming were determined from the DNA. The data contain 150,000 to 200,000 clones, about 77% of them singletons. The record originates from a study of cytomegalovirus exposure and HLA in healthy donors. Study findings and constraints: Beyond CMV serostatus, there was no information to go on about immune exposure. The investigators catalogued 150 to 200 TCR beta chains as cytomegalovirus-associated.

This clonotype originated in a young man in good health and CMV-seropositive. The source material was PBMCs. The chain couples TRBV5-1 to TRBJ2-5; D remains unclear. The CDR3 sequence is CASSYQYQETQYF. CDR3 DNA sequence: TGCGCCAGCAGCTATCAATACCAAGAGACCCAGTACTTC.